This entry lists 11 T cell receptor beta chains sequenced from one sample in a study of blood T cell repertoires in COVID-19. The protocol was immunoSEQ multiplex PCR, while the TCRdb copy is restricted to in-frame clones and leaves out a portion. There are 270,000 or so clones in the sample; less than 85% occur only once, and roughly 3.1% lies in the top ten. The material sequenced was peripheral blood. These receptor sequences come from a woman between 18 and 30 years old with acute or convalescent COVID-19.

The CDR3, as DNA: TGCGCCAGCAGCTCTGGCGGACAGGGGGTCCAAGAGACCCAGTACTTC. Protein product: CASSSGGQGVQETQYF. This chain connects TRBV5-1 to TRBJ2-5; 10 bases agree with TRBD1. Trimming cost V 3 bases and J 1 base; bases outside gene matches: 6. The CDR3 is 16 amino acids. In germline, CDR1 is SGHRS, CDR2 YFSETQ.

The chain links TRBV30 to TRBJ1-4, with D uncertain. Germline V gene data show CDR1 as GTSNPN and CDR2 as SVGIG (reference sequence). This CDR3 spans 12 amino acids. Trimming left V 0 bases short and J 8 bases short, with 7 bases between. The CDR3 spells CAWSVPGEKLFF. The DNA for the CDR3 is TGTGCCTGGAGTGTTCCAGGCGAAAAACTGTTTTTT.

The CDR3 reads CASTGLDLYEQYF. CDR3 DNA: TGCGCCAGCACGGGGTTGGATTTGTACGAGCAGTACTTC. The rearrangement links TRBV10-2 to TRBJ2-7, with a weak D call TRBD2 (5 bases). The V end was cut by 7 bases, the J end by 4 bases, with 14 bases between. Germline CDR1 is WSHSY and CDR2 is SAAADI. The CDR3 has 13 amino acids.

CDR3 coding DNA: TGTGCCAGCGGATGGACTAGCGGAAGCACCGGGGAGCTGTTTTTT. Amino acid sequence: CASGWTSGSTGELFF. V gene TRBV9 combines with J gene TRBJ2-2; 10 bases fit TRBD2. The junction had 7 bases not matched to a gene; V was cut back by 7 bases and J by 4 bases. CDR1 and CDR2 (germline): SGDLS, YYNGEE. The length of the CDR3 is 15 residues.

Written as DNA, the CDR3 is TGTGCCAGCGAGACAGGGGGCCGGGACTATGGCTACACCTTC. Residues: CASETGGRDYGYTF. The chain employs TRBV28 and TRBJ1-2; 10 nucleotides agree with TRBD1. The J segment lost 3 bases and the V segment lost 8 bases, leaving 6 bases of the junction unmatched. The CDR3 sequence is 14 residues long. The V gene's germline CDR1 is MDHEN and CDR2 SYDVKM.

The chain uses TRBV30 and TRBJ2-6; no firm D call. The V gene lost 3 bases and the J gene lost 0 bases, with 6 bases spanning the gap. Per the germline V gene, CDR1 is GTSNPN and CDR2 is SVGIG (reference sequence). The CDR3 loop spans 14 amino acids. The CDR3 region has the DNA TGTGCCTGGAGGACACGCTCTGGGGCCAACGTCCTGACTTTC. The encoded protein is CAWRTRSGANVLTF.

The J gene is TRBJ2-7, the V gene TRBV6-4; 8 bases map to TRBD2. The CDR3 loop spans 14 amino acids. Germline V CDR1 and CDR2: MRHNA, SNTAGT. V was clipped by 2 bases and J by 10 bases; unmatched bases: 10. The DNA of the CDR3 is TGTGCCAGCAGTGACATCGCCGGGGGGGGTCCCCAGTACTTC. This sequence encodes CASSDIAGGGPQYF.

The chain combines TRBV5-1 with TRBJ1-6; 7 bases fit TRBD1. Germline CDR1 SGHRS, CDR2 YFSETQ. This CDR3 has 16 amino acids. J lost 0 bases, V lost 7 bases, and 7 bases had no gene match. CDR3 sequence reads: CASATGDSSYNSPLHF. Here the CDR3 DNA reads TGCGCCAGCGCTACGGGGGACAGCTCCTATAATTCACCCCTCCACTTT.

This chain's CDR3 is CASKIGTGFEKLFF. CDR3 coding DNA: TGTGCCAGCAAAATTGGGACAGGGTTTGAAAAACTGTTTTTT. The J gene is TRBJ1-4, the V gene TRBV6-5; 9 bases are shared with TRBD1. Germline CDR1 reads MNHEY; CDR2 reads SVGAGI. CDR3 size: 14 residues. V gave up 7 bases and J gave up 7 bases; unmatched junction bases: 7.

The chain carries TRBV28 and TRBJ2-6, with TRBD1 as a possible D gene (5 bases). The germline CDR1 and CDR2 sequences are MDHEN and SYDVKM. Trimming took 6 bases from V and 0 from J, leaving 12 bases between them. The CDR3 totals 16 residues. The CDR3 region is CASSPTAPSGANVLTF. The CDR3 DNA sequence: TGTGCCAGCAGCCCGACAGCCCCCTCTGGGGCCAACGTCCTGACTTTC. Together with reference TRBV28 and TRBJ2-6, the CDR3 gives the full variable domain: DVKVTQSSRYLVKRTGEKVFLECVQDMDHENMFWYRQDPGLGLRLIYFSYDVKMKEKGDIPEGYSVSREKKERFSLILESASTNQTSMYLCASSPTAPSGANVLTFGAGSRLTVL.

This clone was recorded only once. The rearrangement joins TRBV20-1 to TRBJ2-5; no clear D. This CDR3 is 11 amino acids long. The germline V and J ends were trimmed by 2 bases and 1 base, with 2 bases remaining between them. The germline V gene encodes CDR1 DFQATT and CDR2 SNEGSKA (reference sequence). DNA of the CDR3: TGCAGTGCTAGACTCCAAGAGACCCAGTACTTC. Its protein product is CSARLQETQYF.